This paragraph reports one T cell receptor (beta chain). Its matching antigen is unknown. The sample belongs to a study of T cell repertoires in cytomegalovirus infection. Study context: Newly reported HLA-C-restricted and thoroughly characterized HLA-B-restricted CMV epitopes were employed. Indications of both CMV infection and matching HLA type were provided by public TCR beta signatures. Study conclusions and caveats: Frequencies of public TCR beta families were cumulated, and this identified carriers of CMV plus the relevant HLA.

TCRdb fed the reads into MiXCR, producing one record per CDR3 protein. The data show 570,000 or so distinct CDR3 sequences, with approximately 40% seen just once and around 50% held by the top ten. The CDR3 is 14 residues long. The V gene lost 3 bases and the J gene lost 4 bases, with 12 bases spanning the gap. Germline assignment: CDR1 SNHLY and CDR2 FYNNEI. The chain combines TRBV2 with TRBJ1-2; D is undetermined. This receptor was taken from a human donor in good health (CMV status not recorded). Some clones in this sample may be carry-over from other donors' samples. The starting material was cultured PBMCs, obtained from culture after CMV antigen stimulation. The CDR3 sequence: CASSDTASGYGYTF. As DNA, the CDR3 is TGTGCCAGCAGTGATACCGCCTCGGGCTATGGCTACACCTTC. Together with reference TRBV2 and TRBJ1-2, the CDR3 gives the full variable domain: EPEVTQTPSHQVTQMGQEVILRCVPISNHLYFYWYRQILGQKVEFLVSFYNNEISEKSEIFDDQFSVERPDGSNFTLKIRSTKLEDSAMYFCASSDTASGYGYTFGSGTRLTVV.